One and the same sample provided the 30 T cell receptor beta chains below, sequenced in a study of cytomegalovirus exposure and HLA in healthy donors. Profiling relied on immunoSEQ multiplex PCR, and the TCRdb table lists in-frame clones only, not all of them. The profile shows approximately 300,000 clones, 86% of them singletons. Material: PBMCs. All receptors derive from a woman in her late teens or twenties in good health and CMV-seronegative.

V is TRBV5-4 and J is TRBJ1-1, with D possibly being TRBD1 (5 bases). CDR3 length equals 15 residues. Germline V gene lookup returns CDR1 SGHNT and CDR2 YYREEE (reference sequence). V was cut by 0 bases and J by 0 bases, with 9 bases left in between. CDR3: CASSLASDMNTEAFF. DNA for the CDR3: TGTGCCAGCAGCTTGGCCTCGGACATGAACACTGAAGCTTTCTTT.

The chain combines TRBV27 with TRBJ1-1, with TRBD1 matching 12 bases. Trimming at V came to 8 bases and at J to 2 bases, leaving 3 bases not matched to a gene. Germline CDR1 and CDR2: MNHEY and SMNVEV (reference sequence). The CDR3 totals 14 residues. The CDR3 DNA follows: TGTGCCAGCGGGGACAGGGGGCATAACACTGAAGCTTTCTTT. This sequence encodes CASGDRGHNTEAFF.

The chain recombines TRBV27 with TRBJ2-7; perhaps TRBD2 as D (6 bases). Germline loops: CDR1 MNHEY, CDR2 SMNVEV (reference sequence). CDR3 length: 16 residues. Trimming removed 2 bases from V and 0 bases from J, with 14 bases in between. CDR3 protein: CASSLGVGRSSYEQYF. The CDR3 nucleotides read TGTGCCAGCAGTTTAGGGGTAGGGAGGAGCTCCTACGAGCAGTACTTC.

This clone was observed a single time. This rearrangement joins TRBV7-2 to TRBJ2-1; D is unresolved. CDR1 is SGHTA, CDR2 FQGNSA, per germline. V lost 1 base, J lost 0 bases, and 7 bases lay in between. The CDR3 is 15 amino acids. The CDR3, as DNA: TGTGCCAGCAGCTTAGGTCCGGTCTCCTACAATGAGCAGTTCTTC. The encoded protein is CASSLGPVSYNEQFF.

The rearrangement joins TRBV18 to TRBJ1-2, with 10 bases identical to TRBD1. V lost 3 bases to trimming and J lost 4 bases; unmatched junction nucleotides: 2. The CDR3 length is 14 residues. Germline V gene sequence: CDR1 KGHSH, CDR2 LQKENI. The chain's CDR3 is CASSPDRGTYGYTF. The DNA for the CDR3 is TGTGCCAGCTCACCGGACAGGGGGACCTATGGCTACACCTTC.

The chain couples TRBV6-5 to TRBJ2-1; 8 bases agree with TRBD2. This CDR3 is 15 amino acids long. CDR1 and CDR2 (germline): MNHEY, SVGAGI. V trimming: 6 bases; J trimming: 4 bases; junction bases outside the gene matches: 8. The CDR3 is CASRIAGLGYNEQFF. The CDR3 coding sequence is TGTGCCAGCAGAATAGCGGGACTTGGTTACAATGAGCAGTTCTTC.

The V gene is TRBV6-5, the J gene TRBJ2-1; D is perhaps TRBD1 (5 bases). Germline CDR1 reads MNHEY; CDR2 reads SVGAGI. Trimming cost V 7 bases and J 6 bases, with 16 bases left between them. The CDR3 runs 14 residues. The CDR3 spells CASTLQGTLNEQFF. The CDR3 DNA sequence: TGTGCCAGCACTCTTCAGGGAACCCTCAATGAGCAGTTCTTC.

This chain connects TRBV5-1 to TRBJ2-5, with TRBD2 as a possible D gene (6 bases). The germline V gene has CDR1 SGHRS and CDR2 YFSETQ. The CDR3 runs to 15 residues. Trimming removed 1 base from V and 2 bases from J, with 12 bases in between. The DNA of the CDR3 is TGCGCCAGCAGCTTGCGACTAGAACCTCAAGAGACCCAGTACTTC. Its translation is CASSLRLEPQETQYF.

The chain carries TRBV19 and TRBJ1-5; D is unclear. This CDR3 is 14 amino acids long. Trimming removed 3 bases from V and 7 bases from J, with 13 bases in between. Germline V gives CDR1 LNHDA, CDR2 SQIVND (reference sequence). The CDR3 nucleotides read TGTGCCAGTAGTATTTCGGGGTTAGGGCAGCCCCAGCATTTT. Amino acids: CASSISGLGQPQHF.

Points on this clone: The same CDR3 is also encoded by other DNA sequences in this sample. This chain connects TRBV9 to TRBJ2-1, with TRBD2 matching 11 bases. The CDR3 has 15 amino acids. From germline, CDR1 is SGDLS and CDR2 YYNGEE. The junction had 2 bases not matched to a gene; V was cut back by 3 bases and J by 3 bases. The CDR3 nucleotides are TGTGCCAGCAGCGGTGGGACTAGCGGCTACAATGAGCAGTTCTTC. It is translated as CASSGGTSGYNEQFF. Supplemented by reference TRBV9 and TRBJ2-1, the full variable domain reads DSGVTQTPKHLITATGQRVTLRCSPRSGDLSVYWYQQSLDQGLQFLIQYYNGEERAKGNILERFSAQQFPDLHSELNLSSLELGDSALYFCASSGGTSGYNEQFFGPGTRLTVL.

The chain recombines TRBV7-6 with TRBJ2-1; 11 bases are shared with TRBD2. The CDR3 has 15 amino acids. Germline V gene sequence: CDR1 SGHVS, CDR2 FNYEAQ. Unmatched junction bases numbered 9, after V lost 8 bases and J lost 6 bases. The CDR3 nucleotides read TGTGCCAGCGGGGAACTAGCGGGAGTTTTCAATGAGCAGTTCTTC. It yields the protein CASGELAGVFNEQFF.

The J gene is TRBJ2-7, the V gene TRBV29-1; 8 bases are a match to TRBD2. V lost 7 bases to trimming and J lost 5 bases; unmatched junction nucleotides: 13. CDR1 and CDR2 (germline): SQVTM, ANQGSEA. CDR3 length: 14 amino acids. The DNA of the CDR3 is TGCAGCGCCGGGAGGGCAGGTAGCCTGGACGAGCAGTACTTC. Translated: CSAGRAGSLDEQYF.

DNA of the CDR3: TGTGCCAGCAGACCCGGACAGGAACGGAACACTGAAGCTTTCTTT. Protein: CASRPGQERNTEAFF. The chain uses TRBV4-2 and TRBJ1-1; 7 nucleotides line up with TRBD1. CDR3 length: 15 residues. V was clipped by 6 bases and J by 1 base; unmatched bases: 8. Germline CDR1 is LGHNA and CDR2 is YNFKEQ.

Note on this clone: Other DNA sequences in the sample encode the same CDR3. The V call is TRBV7-2, the J call TRBJ2-1; 8 nucleotides line up with TRBD2. Trimming at V came to 6 bases and at J to 4 bases, leaving 5 bases not matched to a gene. Germline assignment: CDR1 SGHTA and CDR2 FQGNSA. The CDR3 runs 14 residues. This CDR3 reads CASSRLAGYNEQFF. CDR3 nucleotide sequence: TGTGCCAGCAGTCGATTAGCGGGGTACAATGAGCAGTTCTTC.

The rearrangement links TRBV9 to TRBJ1-1; D is perhaps TRBD1 (5 bases). Germline V gene lookup returns CDR1 SGDLS and CDR2 YYNGEE. The V and J ends lost 2 bases and 7 bases respectively, with 18 bases between them. This CDR3 spans 15 amino acids. The CDR3 loop is CASSVGGEGPFEAFF. The CDR3 bases are TGTGCCAGCAGCGTTGGAGGGGAAGGGCCTTTTGAAGCTTTCTTT.

V usage is TRBV18 and J usage is TRBJ2-2; TRBD1 aligns across 10 bases. The germline gives CDR1 KGHSH, CDR2 LQKENI. V lost 3 bases to trimming and J lost 4 bases; unmatched junction nucleotides: 8. This CDR3 has 17 amino acids. In nucleotides, the CDR3 is TGTGCCAGCTCACCGACGAGAGGACAGGGGGGCACCGGGGAGCTGTTTTTT. This encodes CASSPTRGQGGTGELFF.

V usage is TRBV28 and J usage is TRBJ2-7; D possibly corresponds to TRBD2 (5 bases). V was clipped by 6 bases and J by 0 bases, with 12 bases between them. CDR1 and CDR2 (germline): MDHEN, SYDVKM. The CDR3 covers 14 residues. CDR3 residues: CASRGSVSSYEQYF. The CDR3 DNA sequence: TGTGCCAGCAGGGGGAGCGTCAGCTCCTACGAGCAGTACTTC.

The chain couples TRBV4-2 to TRBJ2-3; the match to TRBD2 covers 10 bases. CDR1 is LGHNA and CDR2 is YNFKEQ in the germline V gene. The V gene end was trimmed by 0 bases and the J gene end by 6 bases; junction bases not matched to a gene: 12. This CDR3 contains 18 residues. CDR3 sequence reads: CASSQDWALAGEGDTQYF. In DNA, the CDR3 is TGTGCCAGCAGCCAAGATTGGGCTCTAGCGGGAGAGGGTGATACGCAGTATTTT.

The V call is TRBV4-3, the J call TRBJ1-2, with a possible D match to TRBD1 (6 bases). V dropped 1 base and J dropped 1 base, with 19 bases sitting between them. The germline CDR1 and CDR2 sequences are LGHNA and YSLEER. The CDR3 extends over 18 amino acids. The CDR3 loop reads CASSQAVSGQDVNYGYTF. The CDR3 DNA follows: TGCGCCAGCAGCCAAGCGGTTTCGGGACAAGACGTTAACTATGGCTACACCTTC.

The V gene is TRBV19, the J gene TRBJ2-1, with TRBD2 matching 9 bases. Germline V gene data show CDR1 as LNHDA and CDR2 as SQIVND (reference sequence). The CDR3 spans 14 residues. Trimming at V came to 5 bases and at J to 10 bases, leaving 9 bases not matched to a gene. CDR3: CASSQAGGPSEQFF. The CDR3 DNA sequence: TGTGCCAGTAGTCAGGCGGGAGGGCCATCGGAGCAGTTCTTC.

V and J are TRBV6-5 and TRBJ1-1; D remains ambiguous. The CDR3 contains 13 residues. Trimming left V 0 bases short and J 6 bases short, with 8 bases between. Germline V gene lookup returns CDR1 MNHEY and CDR2 SVGAGI. CDR3 loop: CASSYSTGPEAFF. The CDR3 bases are TGTGCCAGCAGTTACTCAACGGGTCCTGAAGCTTTCTTT.

The chain employs TRBV7-9 and TRBJ1-2; perhaps TRBD1 as D (6 bases). The CDR3 consists of 14 residues. The germline V gene has CDR1 SEHNR and CDR2 FQNEAQ (reference sequence). Trimming took off 2 bases at V and 5 bases at J, with 12 bases between the two ends. CDR3 sequence reads: CASSLSDGTYGYTF. The CDR3 DNA sequence: TGTGCCAGCAGCTTATCGGACGGGACATATGGCTACACCTTC.

The chain employs TRBV4-3 and TRBJ2-1; D is possibly TRBD2 (5 bases). Per germline, CDR1 LGHNA and CDR2 YSLEER. Trimming cost V 0 bases and J 9 bases, with 9 bases left between them. The CDR3 length is 13 residues. Here the CDR3 DNA reads TGCGCCAGCAGCCAAGATATGGGGAGTGAGCAGTTCTTC. Protein: CASSQDMGSEQFF.

This clone has just a few counts. The V and J genes are TRBV4-3 and TRBJ2-7; possibly TRBD2 for D (5 bases). V lost 0 bases and J 3 bases, leaving 9 bases between the germline ends. Germline loops: CDR1 LGHNA, CDR2 YSLEER. This CDR3 has 14 residues. The CDR3 loop is CASSQDRGVYEQYF. The CDR3 DNA reads TGCGCCAGCAGCCAAGATCGGGGAGTCTACGAGCAGTACTTC.

This chain joins TRBV7-2 and TRBJ1-4; D is perhaps TRBD1 (5 bases). CDR3 length equals 14 residues. CDR1 and CDR2 from the germline V gene are SGHTA and FQGNSA. Trimming left V 4 bases short and J 0 bases short, with 6 bases between. The CDR3 sequence: CASSWGATNEKLFF. The DNA of the CDR3 is TGTGCCAGCAGCTGGGGGGCAACTAATGAAAAACTGTTTTTT. Full variable domain (outside the CDR3, taken from reference TRBV7-2 and TRBJ1-4): GAGVSQSPSNKVTEKGKDVELRCDPISGHTALYWYRQSLGQGLEFLIYFQGNSAPDKSGLPSDRFSAERTGGSVSTLTIQRTQQEDSAVYLCASSWGATNEKLFFGSGTQLSVL.

The V gene is TRBV4-2, the J gene TRBJ1-1, with D unresolved. The germline V gene has CDR1 LGHNA and CDR2 YNFKEQ. The germline V and J ends were trimmed by 3 bases and 3 bases, with 17 bases remaining between them. CDR3 size: 16 residues. As DNA, the CDR3 is TGTGCCAGCAGCCAGAACCGGGGAGGGTTGGACACTGAAGCTTTCTTT. Its translation: CASSQNRGGLDTEAFF.

The chain recombines TRBV7-6 with TRBJ2-5; 9 nucleotides align to TRBD2. Germline-derived CDR1 and CDR2 are SGHVS and FNYEAQ. The CDR3 contains 15 residues. V trimming: 3 bases; J trimming: 5 bases; junction bases outside the gene matches: 7. The CDR3 spells CASSFSGGPGETQYF. CDR3 in DNA: TGTGCCAGCAGCTTTAGCGGGGGCCCCGGGGAGACCCAGTACTTC.

This clone was observed a few times. The J gene is TRBJ2-7, the V gene TRBV6-5; D remains unclear. V was clipped by 6 bases and J by 6 bases, with 15 bases between them. Germline CDR1 reads MNHEY; CDR2 reads SVGAGI. This CDR3 is 13 amino acids long. The CDR3 reads CASSQPYNGEQYF. The CDR3 DNA reads as TGTGCCAGCAGCCAACCCTATAATGGCGAGCAGTACTTC.

The DNA for the CDR3 is TGTGCCAGTAGCTCGACAGGGGGCGAATATAGCAATCAGCCCCAGCATTTT. Protein: CASSSTGGEYSNQPQHF. The rearrangement links TRBV19 to TRBJ1-5; 10 nucleotides align to TRBD1. This CDR3 spans 17 amino acids. Looked up from germline, CDR1 is LNHDA and CDR2 is SQIVND (reference sequence). V was clipped by 6 bases and J by 0 bases; unmatched bases: 8.

This rearrangement joins TRBV4-1 to TRBJ2-7, with a possible D match to TRBD2 (6 bases). V was trimmed by 1 base and J by 2 bases, leaving 12 bases between them. CDR3 size: 15 residues. CDR1 is MGHRA, CDR2 YSYEKL, per germline. The CDR3 DNA sequence: TGCGCCAGCAGCCAAGTTGGAGGGAGTCCCTACGAGCAGTACTTC. Protein: CASSQVGGSPYEQYF.